The 21 T cell receptor beta chains below were found in one sample sequenced in a study of shared clonotypes between healthy human individuals. Clones were sequenced by immunoSEQ multiplex PCR, and TCRdb holds only the in-frame ones, with some missing. This sample yields over 1.4 million clones, of which more than 95% are seen a single time; approximately 1.2% belongs to the top ten. The sample was naive CD4+ T cells sorted from blood. Documented subset: CD45RA+ positively selected. The receptors here all came from a man younger than 40 in good health.

The chain has TRBV7-3 and TRBJ2-2; D is perhaps TRBD1 (6 bases). Germline V lookup: CDR1 SGHTA, CDR2 FQGTGA. CDR3 size: 17 residues. V was clipped by 5 bases and J by 2 bases, with 18 bases between them. CDR3: CASSQTRDKVNTGELFF. The CDR3, as DNA: TGTGCCAGCAGCCAGACCCGGGACAAGGTCAACACCGGGGAGCTGTTTTTT.

The V call is TRBV14, the J call TRBJ2-6; TRBD2 matches 14 bases. The CDR3 runs to 21 residues. J was trimmed by 3 bases and V by 4 bases; bases with no gene match: 14. CDR1 is SGHDN, CDR2 FVKESK, per germline. DNA of the CDR3: TGTGCCAGCAGCCCGAGGATAGGGACTAGCGGGAGATCCAGTGGGGCCAACGTCCTGACTTTC. It encodes CASSPRIGTSGRSSGANVLTF.

The CDR3 nucleotides are TGTGCCAGCAGTGGAAAGGACAGACCTCTTAACTATGGCTACACCTTC. It codes for CASSGKDRPLNYGYTF. The chain combines TRBV2 with TRBJ1-2; possibly TRBD1 for D (6 bases). Trimming removed 4 bases from V and 1 base from J, with 16 bases in between. Germline V gene lookup returns CDR1 SNHLY and CDR2 FYNNEI. This CDR3 comprises 16 residues.

V gene TRBV10-3 combines with J gene TRBJ2-7, with 8 bases identical to TRBD1. J gave up 0 bases and V 8 bases, and 9 bases lay outside the gene matches. The CDR3 runs 15 residues. Germline V gene sequence: CDR1 ENHRY, CDR2 SYGVKD. The chain's CDR3 is CAIHPTTGDSYEQYF. DNA for the CDR3: TGTGCCATCCACCCGACGACAGGGGACTCCTACGAGCAGTACTTC.

The chain links TRBV19 to TRBJ2-1, with D perhaps being TRBD1 or TRBD2 (6 bases each). The CDR3 runs 17 residues. CDR1 is LNHDA, CDR2 SQIVND, per germline (reference sequence). Trimming cost V 4 bases and J 1 base, with 17 bases left between them. CDR3 loop: CASSKEGGWPSYNEQFF. DNA for the CDR3: TGTGCCAGTAGTAAGGAGGGGGGCTGGCCGTCCTACAATGAGCAGTTCTTC.

CDR3 bases: TGTGCCACCAGCAGACCCAGGGATGCCAACACTGAAGCTTTCTTT. Translation: CATSRPRDANTEAFF. The chain employs TRBV15 and TRBJ1-1; perhaps TRBD1 as D (5 bases). Trimming took 2 bases from V and 2 from J, leaving 12 bases between them. Looked up from germline, CDR1 is LNHNV and CDR2 is YYDKDF (reference sequence). CDR3 length: 15 residues.

This chain connects TRBV5-1 to TRBJ2-3; 7 bases are a match to TRBD1. Trimming took 0 bases from V and 5 from J; bases not matched to a gene: 9. Looked up from germline, CDR1 is SGHRS and CDR2 is YFSETQ. This CDR3 contains 16 residues. CDR3: CASSLVQHRGVDTQYF. As DNA, the CDR3 is TGCGCCAGCAGCTTGGTCCAGCACAGGGGTGTAGATACGCAGTATTTT.

V and J are TRBV7-2 and TRBJ2-7; D gene unclear. The germline CDR1 and CDR2 sequences are SGHTA and FQGNSA. V lost 5 bases, J lost 3 bases, and 14 bases lay in between. The CDR3 contains 14 residues. CDR3 nucleotide sequence: TGTGCCAGCAGCCCCCACTGGACGGACTACGAGCAGTACTTC. Protein: CASSPHWTDYEQYF.

This clone was detected only a few times. The CDR3 loop is CAINDYMVRDTEAFF. Written as DNA, the CDR3 is TGTGCCATCAATGACTACATGGTACGTGACACTGAAGCTTTCTTT. The chain employs TRBV10-3 and TRBJ1-1; D unresolved. The germline V gene has CDR1 ENHRY and CDR2 SYGVKD. With 7 bases removed from V and 3 bases from J, the gap between germline ends came to 18 bases. The CDR3 runs to 15 residues.

V usage is TRBV27 and J usage is TRBJ2-2; weak D call: TRBD1 (5 bases). CDR1 and CDR2 from the germline V gene are MNHEY and SMNVEV (reference sequence). The CDR3 covers 15 residues. Deletions cut 3 bases from V and 6 bases from J, with 14 bases between. In nucleotides, the CDR3 is TGTGCCAGCAGTTTTGACAGAAGATGGCCCGGGGAGCTGTTTTTT. As protein: CASSFDRRWPGELFF.

CDR3 residues: CASSTSGVTQYF. The CDR3 DNA follows: TGTGCCAGCAGTACCTCAGGGGTGACCCAGTACTTC. The rearrangement uses TRBV28 and TRBJ2-5; D is possibly TRBD1 (6 bases). Looked up from germline, CDR1 is MDHEN and CDR2 is SYDVKM. The CDR3 runs to 12 residues. The V and J ends lost 5 bases and 7 bases respectively, with 11 bases between them.

The chain recombines TRBV5-4 with TRBJ1-1; no definite D call. V shed 2 bases and J shed 0 bases, with 14 bases lying between them. This CDR3 spans 16 amino acids. Germline CDR1 and CDR2: SGHNT and YYREEE (reference sequence). CDR3 sequence (DNA): TGTGCCAGCAGCTTAAGTCAGGCCAAGATGAACACTGAAGCTTTCTTT. Its protein is CASSLSQAKMNTEAFF.

The rearrangement uses TRBV28 and TRBJ1-1; no firm D call. This CDR3 contains 13 residues. Trimming cost V 6 bases and J 4 bases, with 12 bases left between them. The V gene's germline CDR1 is MDHEN and CDR2 SYDVKM. In nucleotides, the CDR3 is TGTGCCAGCAGCCTAACCGCCGGCACTGAAGCTTTCTTT. Translated, it gives CASSLTAGTEAFF.

Only one count was recorded for this clone. CDR3 in DNA: TGCGCCAGCAGCTTGGTGGGAGACGGTGGTGAGCAGTTCTTC. It translates to CASSLVGDGGEQFF. The rearrangement links TRBV5-1 to TRBJ2-1, with D perhaps TRBD2 (5 bases). Trimming cost V 0 bases and J 9 bases, with 13 bases left between them. This CDR3 comprises 14 residues. CDR1 and CDR2 (germline): SGHRS, YFSETQ.

A note on this clone: One end of the junction is discordant with germline, which a read error may explain. The CDR3 protein is CASHVDSEPFF. The CDR3 coding sequence is TGTGCCAGTCATGTGGACTCCGAGCCGTTCTTC. V and J are TRBV19 and TRBJ2-1; weak D call: TRBD2 (5 bases). This CDR3 spans 11 amino acids. Germline CDR1 is LNHDA and CDR2 is SQIVND (reference sequence).

This rearrangement joins TRBV28 to TRBJ1-3; no clear D. The V end lost 3 bases, the J end lost 4 bases, and 7 bases lay between the germline ends. The V gene's germline CDR1 is MDHEN and CDR2 SYDVKM. The CDR3 sequence is 13 residues long. This CDR3 is CASSFSAGNTIYF. The CDR3, as DNA: TGTGCCAGCAGTTTTTCCGCCGGAAACACCATATATTTT.

About this clone itself: An end of the junction does not agree with germline; a read error may underlie this. The V and J genes are TRBV5-1 and TRBJ1-4, with TRBD1 as a possible D gene (6 bases). The CDR3 consists of 15 residues. From germline, CDR1 is SGHRS and CDR2 YFSETQ. CDR3 amino acids: CAGSLAGGQVEKLFF. CDR3 bases: TGCGCCGGCAGCTTGGCCGGGGGGCAAGTTGAAAAACTGTTTTTT.

The J gene is TRBJ2-7, the V gene TRBV4-3; 8 bases fit TRBD2. This CDR3 contains 15 residues. Germline trimming cut 0 bases from V and 3 bases from J; bases unmatched to any gene: 4. From germline, CDR1 is LGHNA and CDR2 YSLEER. CDR3 sequence reads: CASSQDRGGLYEQYF. The CDR3 DNA is TGCGCCAGCAGCCAAGATCGGGGGGGTCTCTACGAGCAGTACTTC.

The J gene is TRBJ2-4, the V gene TRBV5-6; D gene unclear. The CDR3 totals 14 residues. Trimming stripped 4 bases from V and 0 bases from J, with 8 bases between. The germline gives CDR1 SGHDT, CDR2 YYEEEE. CDR3 nucleotides: TGTGCCAGCAGCCCGAAATTAGCCAAAAACATTCAGTACTTC. Translation: CASSPKLAKNIQYF.

This CDR3 is CASSHGQLQETQYF. The DNA for the CDR3 is TGTGCCAGCAGCCACGGACAGCTTCAAGAGACCCAGTACTTC. The chain employs TRBV5-5 and TRBJ2-5; possibly TRBD1 for D (6 bases). CDR1 and CDR2 (germline): SGHKS, YYEKEE (reference sequence). This CDR3 comprises 14 residues. V lost 4 bases to trimming and J lost 2 bases, with 12 bases between them.

J is TRBJ2-1 and V is TRBV30; TRBD2 aligns across 10 bases. Germline CDR1 and CDR2: GTSNPN and SVGIG (reference sequence). Trimming at V came to 6 bases and at J to 0 bases, leaving 2 bases not matched to a gene. This CDR3 has 14 amino acids. The CDR3: CACSGGVSYNEQFF. CDR3 in DNA: TGTGCCTGCAGCGGGGGGGTCTCCTACAATGAGCAGTTCTTC. The full variable domain, rest sourced from reference TRBV30 and TRBJ2-1, is SQTIHQWPATLVQPVGSPLSLECTVEGTSNPNLYWYRQAAGRGLQLLFYSVGIGQISSEVPQNLSASRPQDRQFILSSKKLLLSDSGFYLCACSGGVSYNEQFFGPGTRLTVL.